This T cell receptor beta chain comes out of a study of OX40 agonist ivuxolimab in advanced cancers. Only in-frame clones appear in the TCRdb table, and some are missing; sequencing was by immunoSEQ multiplex PCR. This repertoire shows approximately 22,000 clones, roughly 82% found once; its top ten account for nearly 35%. V was clipped by 4 bases and J by 0 bases, with 8 bases between them. The germline V gene encodes CDR1 SGHKS and CDR2 YYEKEE (reference sequence). CDR3 length equals 13 residues. The sample in question was CD4+ or CD8+ T cells sorted from blood, obtained in a trial of the OX40 agonist ivuxolimab. V gene TRBV5-5 combines with J gene TRBJ2-7; a weak D match, TRBD2 (6 bases). This clonotype originated in an adult with an advanced solid tumor such as melanoma, head and neck, liver or kidney cancer. CDR3 residues: CASSPDYSYEQYF. CDR3 in DNA: TGTGCCAGCAGCCCGGACTACTCCTACGAGCAGTACTTC.